This T cell receptor (beta chain) is drawn from a study of OX40 agonist ivuxolimab in advanced cancers. Sequenced by immunoSEQ multiplex PCR; TCRdb stores in-frame clones only, minus some. Of about 70,000 clones in the sample, around 86% are singletons; the top ten hold 2% to 2.5%. Germline CDR1 is SGHTA and CDR2 is FQGTGA. V lost 2 bases and J lost 4, with 8 bases in between. CDR3 size: 13 residues. The input for sequencing was CD4+ or CD8+ T cells sorted from blood, taken in a trial of the OX40 agonist ivuxolimab. This receptor was taken from an adult with an advanced solid tumor such as melanoma, head and neck, liver or kidney cancer. The rearrangement links TRBV7-3 to TRBJ1-1; D may be TRBD1 (5 bases). CDR3 coding DNA: TGTGCCAGCAGCTTAGGACACGTCACTGAAGCTTTCTTT. This translates into CASSLGHVTEAFF.